The source of this T cell receptor beta chain is a study of molecular identifiers for immune sequencing clone quantification. This clonotype was counted a few times. As yet, its antigen is unknown. Study results and caveats: Naive cells had under 1% of molecules in clones above 20 RNA copies, effectors over 97%.

TCRdb fed the PCR reads into MiXCR, producing one record per CDR3 protein. The top ten hold approximately 0.8% of the sample, which has a few hundred thousand distinct CDR3 sequences, roughly a fifth seen once. V lost 4 bases, J lost 1 base, and 7 bases lay in between. The CDR3 is made up of 14 amino acids. Germline V gene sequence: CDR1 MDHEN, CDR2 SYDVKM. The sequencing sample was made of naive CD8+ T cells from blood, with Jurkat cell RNA spiked in. Regarding subset: FACS-sorted CD8+CD4-CCR7+CD45RA+ naive T cells. The rearrangement joins TRBV28 to TRBJ2-2, with unresolved D. This receptor was taken from a human donor in good health. Some libraries in this study had Jurkat cell RNA spiked in. This CDR3 is CASSYRQNTGELFF. The CDR3 DNA is TGTGCCAGCAGTTACCGACAGAACACCGGGGAGCTGTTTTTT.